This T cell receptor (beta chain) emerged from a study of blood T cell repertoires in COVID-19. Those enrolled, adults aged roughly 18 to 89 years, came from under 25 US areas. Clinical histories supplied by participants themselves formed the basis of cohort assignment. What the recovered Cohort 3 donors had was two negative PCRs, clearance, or symptom resolution. J lost 2 bases, V lost 3 bases, and 16 bases had no gene match. Germline V gene lookup returns CDR1 MGHRA and CDR2 YSYEKL. There are 19 residues in the CDR3. Clones were read by immunoSEQ multiplex PCR, and TCRdb kept only the in-frame ones, dropping some. In the table there are about 240,000 clones, around 89% of which are singletons.

The gene calls are TRBV4-1 and TRBJ2-3, with 8 bases that match TRBD1. The TCR comes from a man aged 40-55 years who had recovered from COVID-19. Sequencing was performed on PBMCs or T cells enriched from blood (not recorded which). The DNA for the CDR3 is TGCGCCAGCAGCCACGACAGGGGCCGAGCATCTCCCCTCACAGATACGCAGTATTTT. Its translation is CASSHDRGRASPLTDTQYF.